Shown below are 18 T cell receptor beta chains from a single sample sequenced in a study of post-analysis software for immune sequencing data. Study-wide findings and caveats: When patients were compared with controls, 4 or 5 TRBV segments were more frequent, TRBV5-6, TRBV5-1 and TRBV20-1 among them.

The TCR beta cDNA libraries carried unique molecular identifiers. TCRdb called the PCR reads again in MiXCR, with one record for every CDR3 protein. The data hold about 400,000 distinct CDR3 sequences, with 30% to 45% observed a single time. Their target antigens are unknown. The sequencing input was blood. The origin of the receptors is a girl aged 5-17 years with multiple sclerosis.

This clonotype was counted many times. CDR3 in amino acids: CSVDPTRDEQYF. CDR3 DNA sequence: TGCAGCGTTGACCCCACGAGGGACGAGCAGTACTTC. The chain carries TRBV29-1 and TRBJ2-7; D is possibly TRBD2 (5 bases). This CDR3 contains 12 residues. The germline V gene has CDR1 SQVTM and CDR2 ANQGSEA. V was cut by 3 bases and J by 5 bases, with 11 bases left in between.

This clonotype turned up a few times. This chain joins TRBV5-1 and TRBJ2-3; TRBD2 matches at 9 bases. V lost 5 bases to trimming and J lost 0 bases; unmatched junction nucleotides: 4. CDR3 length: 15 residues. Germline CDR1 and CDR2: SGHRS and YFSETQ. This CDR3 is CASRLTSGSTDTQYF. DNA for the CDR3: TGCGCCAGCAGGTTGACTAGCGGTAGCACAGATACGCAGTATTTT.

The chain uses TRBV5-5 and TRBJ1-5; a possible D gene is TRBD1 (5 bases). Germline V gives CDR1 SGHKS, CDR2 YYEKEE (reference sequence). This CDR3 comprises 17 residues. Trimming stripped 4 bases from V and 0 bases from J, with 17 bases between. The DNA for the CDR3 is TGTGCCAGCAGCGGAGGGACGGGAAGCTATAGCAATCAGCCCCAGCATTTT. Translated, it gives CASSGGTGSYSNQPQHF.

This clonotype was seen just once. The genes are TRBV7-9 and TRBJ1-3; 7 bases are shared with TRBD1. V trimming: 5 bases; J trimming: 2 bases; junction bases outside the gene matches: 3. The CDR3 has 14 residues. CDR1 and CDR2 (germline): SEHNR, FQNEAQ (reference sequence). In nucleotides, the CDR3 is TGTGCCAGCAGCCCAGGACAGGCTGGAAACACCATATATTTT. Amino acids: CASSPGQAGNTIYF.

This clonotype came up a few times. The chain links TRBV28 to TRBJ1-5; D may be TRBD1 (5 bases). Per germline, CDR1 MDHEN and CDR2 SYDVKM. The CDR3 contains 13 residues. V was shortened by 7 bases and J by 5 bases, with 12 bases between the two germline ends. The CDR3 spells CASTPEGYQPQHF. For the CDR3, the DNA is TGTGCCAGCACCCCAGAGGGGTATCAGCCCCAGCATTTT. Variable domain in full (rest from reference TRBV28 and TRBJ1-5): DVKVTQSSRYLVKRTGEKVFLECVQDMDHENMFWYRQDPGLGLRLIYFSYDVKMKEKGDIPEGYSVSREKKERFSLILESASTNQTSMYLCASTPEGYQPQHFGDGTRLSIL.

In its sample, this clonotype was seen a few times. The rearrangement uses TRBV18 and TRBJ2-7; D is ambiguous. The germline CDR1 and CDR2 sequences are KGHSH and LQKENI. The ends were cut back, 6 bases at V and 12 bases at J, with 18 bases in the middle. The CDR3 is 12 residues long. CDR3 sequence reads: CASSPPGHPLYF. The CDR3 bases are TGTGCCAGCTCCCCTCCCGGCCATCCCCTGTACTTC.

This clonotype was picked up a small number of times. J is TRBJ2-7 and V is TRBV28; D unclear. The ends were cut back, 10 bases at V and 7 bases at J, with 17 bases in the middle. Per germline, CDR1 MDHEN and CDR2 SYDVKM. The CDR3 is 12 residues long. The chain's CDR3 is CATKLSGPEQYF. DNA for the CDR3: TGTGCCACCAAGCTCAGTGGGCCTGAGCAGTACTTC. Supplemented by reference TRBV28 and TRBJ2-7, the full variable domain reads DVKVTQSSRYLVKRTGEKVFLECVQDMDHENMFWYRQDPGLGLRLIYFSYDVKMKEKGDIPEGYSVSREKKERFSLILESASTNQTSMYLCATKLSGPEQYFGPGTRLTVT.

This clonotype showed up just a few times. This chain joins TRBV7-9 and TRBJ2-7; D is possibly TRBD1 or TRBD2 (5 bases each). The V gene's germline CDR1 is SEHNR and CDR2 FQNEAQ (reference sequence). The V and J ends lost 5 bases and 2 bases respectively, with 22 bases between them. The CDR3 length is 17 residues. The CDR3 spells CASSPFVIGTEAYEQYF. The CDR3 DNA is TGTGCCAGCAGCCCCTTTGTGATCGGGACGGAAGCCTACGAGCAGTACTTC. The entire variable domain, with the rest obtained from reference TRBV7-9 and TRBJ2-7, is as follows: DTGVSQNPRHKITKRGQNVTFRCDPISEHNRLYWYRQTLGQGPEFLTYFQNEAQLEKSRLLSDRFSAERPKGSFSTLEIQRTEQGDSAMYLCASSPFVIGTEAYEQYFGPGTRLTVT.

This rearrangement joins TRBV7-9 to TRBJ2-1, with D possibly matching TRBD2 (6 bases). The CDR3 contains 18 residues. The germline CDR1 and CDR2 sequences are SEHNR and FQNEAQ (reference sequence). V was clipped by 1 base and J by 6 bases, with 22 bases between them. This CDR3 is CASSLVEGCGGESNEQFF. In DNA, the CDR3 is TGTGCCAGCAGCTTAGTCGAAGGGTGTGGCGGGGAAAGCAATGAGCAGTTCTTC.

This chain uses TRBV5-1 with TRBJ2-3; the match to TRBD2 covers 10 bases. The CDR3 consists of 16 residues. The germline gives CDR1 SGHRS, CDR2 YFSETQ. V shed 4 bases and J 1 base; nucleotides not matched to a gene: 6. This chain's CDR3 is CASSPSGGLGTDTQYF. The CDR3 DNA reads as TGCGCCAGCAGCCCTAGCGGGGGTCTTGGCACAGATACGCAGTATTTT.

The chain recombines TRBV2 with TRBJ1-4, with D hard to call. Germline CDR1 is SNHLY and CDR2 is FYNNEI. V lost 7 bases to trimming and J lost 5 bases, with 14 bases between them. CDR3 length: 14 amino acids. The CDR3 sequence: CASKGPSLNEKLFF. In nucleotides, the CDR3 is TGTGCCAGCAAAGGACCAAGCTTAAATGAAAAACTGTTTTTT.

This clonotype has just a few counts. The V call is TRBV6-2 or TRBV6-3, the J call TRBJ1-5; D perhaps matches TRBD1 (6 bases). V lost 11 bases and J lost 1, with 15 bases in between. The CDR3 is made up of 14 amino acids. CDR1 and CDR2 from the germline V gene are MNHEY and SVGEGT. The CDR3 sequence is CAGRWGLSNQPQHF. The DNA of the CDR3 is TGTGCCGGACGTTGGGGGCTAAGCAATCAGCCCCAGCATTTT.

This clonotype was seen a handful of times. V usage is TRBV28 and J usage is TRBJ2-5; 8 nucleotides agree with TRBD2. The CDR3 length is 15 residues. With V trimmed by 4 bases and J by 11 bases, 15 bases remained unmatched. The germline CDR1 and CDR2 sequences are MDHEN and SYDVKM. The CDR3 region is CASSSSRGGVFKQYF. The DNA for the CDR3 is TGTGCCAGCAGTTCGTCCCGGGGGGGGGTATTCAAGCAGTACTTC.

A word on this clonotype: The conserved closing phenylalanine or tryptophan is absent in this CDR3, likely reflecting a read error. This chain uses TRBV7-3 with TRBJ2-1, with TRBD1 as a possible D gene (6 bases). The ends were cut back, 1 base at V and 8 bases at J, with 9 bases in the middle. Germline V gene lookup returns CDR1 SGHTA and CDR2 FQGTGA. This CDR3 region has 13 residues. CDR3 protein: CASSLNRVDEQFS. The CDR3 DNA is TGTGCCAGCAGCTTAAACAGGGTCGATGAGCAGTTCTCC.

V is TRBV7-9 and J is TRBJ2-1; D remains ambiguous. Trimming pared 1 base from V and 9 bases from J, leaving 4 bases between. CDR1 and CDR2 (germline): SEHNR, FQNEAQ (reference sequence). CDR3 length equals 11 residues. This CDR3 reads CASSLEGEQFF. CDR3 DNA: TGTGCCAGCAGCTTAGAAGGTGAGCAGTTCTTC.

The V call is TRBV7-9, the J call TRBJ2-4; no definite D call. V was trimmed by 2 bases and J by 8 bases, leaving 7 bases between them. Germline V gene data show CDR1 as SEHNR and CDR2 as FQNEAQ (reference sequence). The CDR3 totals 12 residues. In nucleotides, the CDR3 is TGTGCCAGCAGCTTAAGGGTGGACATTCAGTACTTC. This sequence encodes CASSLRVDIQYF.

This clonotype was counted between two and nine times. V is TRBV28 and J is TRBJ2-5; tentative D call: TRBD2 (5 bases). The CDR3 is made up of 15 amino acids. Germline values: CDR1 MDHEN, CDR2 SYDVKM. V was pared by 2 bases and J by 1 base, with 11 bases between. For the CDR3, the DNA is TGTGCCAGCAGTTTAAGTGCCACTAGCCAAGAGACCCAGTACTTC. Protein product: CASSLSATSQETQYF.

The gene calls are TRBV10-3 and TRBJ2-3; D is perhaps TRBD2 (7 bases). Germline V gene lookup returns CDR1 ENHRY and CDR2 SYGVKD. The V end lost 2 bases, the J end lost 1 base, and 10 bases lay between the germline ends. This CDR3 spans 15 amino acids. CDR3 in DNA: TGTGCCATCAGTGAGGGGGGGGCTGGCACAGATACGCAGTATTTT. This translates into CAISEGGAGTDTQYF.